Shown below are 26 T cell receptor beta chains from a single sample sequenced in a study of T cell changes during pregnancy in multiple sclerosis. Using immunoSEQ multiplex PCR, the repertoire was profiled, and TCRdb retains in-frame clones only, with some absent. The sample records tens of thousands of clones, 94% being singletons. Source: CD8+ T cells from peripheral blood mononuclear cells, taken in the first trimester of pregnancy. The receptors shown here come from a female donor with multiple sclerosis, enrolled in a pregnancy study.

DNA of the CDR3: TGCGCCAGCAGCCACCGCGGACTAGCGGGGGGCCTTTACTACGAGCAGTACTTC. It encodes CASSHRGLAGGLYYEQYF. The rearrangement joins TRBV4-1 to TRBJ2-7; 14 bases fit TRBD2. Germline V CDR1 and CDR2: MGHRA, YSYEKL. The CDR3 length is 18 residues. The V gene end was trimmed by 3 bases and the J gene end by 3 bases; junction bases not matched to a gene: 10.

J is TRBJ2-3 and V is TRBV27, with 8 bases lining up with TRBD2. The CDR3 has 15 residues. J lost 4 bases, V lost 5 bases, and 8 bases had no gene match. From germline, CDR1 is MNHEY and CDR2 SMNVEV (reference sequence). The CDR3 loop is CASSDGTSGADTQYF. As DNA, the CDR3 is TGTGCCAGCAGTGACGGGACTAGTGGGGCAGATACGCAGTATTTT.

This clone was picked up one time. The V gene is TRBV30, the J gene TRBJ2-3; D possibly corresponds to TRBD1 (7 bases). The CDR3 length is 16 residues. Trimming took off 1 base at V and 0 bases at J, with 14 bases between the two ends. Per the germline V gene, CDR1 is GTSNPN and CDR2 is SVGIG (reference sequence). The CDR3 coding sequence is TGTGCCTGGAGTGCCCACCAGGGGGGTAGCACAGATACGCAGTATTTT. The encoded protein is CAWSAHQGGSTDTQYF.

This clone was seen once. The chain recombines TRBV7-6 with TRBJ2-2; D is perhaps TRBD1 (6 bases). Germline CDR1 SGHVS, CDR2 FNYEAQ. The length of the CDR3 is 13 residues. Trimming stripped 5 bases from V and 6 bases from J, with 10 bases between. CDR3 in DNA: TGTGCCAGCAGCAGAACAGGGCCCGGGGAGCTGTTTTTT. Translating gives CASSRTGPGELFF.

The CDR3 DNA sequence: TGTGCCAGCAGTGAATGGAACAGGGAAGAGACCCAGTACTTC. It codes for CASSEWNREETQYF. The V gene is TRBV2, the J gene TRBJ2-5; a possible D gene is TRBD1 (6 bases). Trimming left V 2 bases short and J 3 bases short, with 10 bases between. The germline V gene has CDR1 SNHLY and CDR2 FYNNEI. The CDR3 has 14 residues.

The rearrangement links TRBV5-4 to TRBJ2-7, with D perhaps matching TRBD1 (5 bases). The CDR3 is made up of 14 amino acids. Deletions cut 2 bases from V and 3 bases from J, with 12 bases between. Germline V gene data show CDR1 as SGHNT and CDR2 as YYREEE (reference sequence). CDR3 protein: CASSLGRVSYEQYF. The DNA for the CDR3 is TGTGCCAGCAGCTTAGGCAGGGTCAGCTACGAGCAGTACTTC. The variable domain in full, completed from reference TRBV5-4 and TRBJ2-7, reads ETGVTQSPTHLIKTRGQQVTLRCSSQSGHNTVSWYQQALGQGPQFIFQYYREEENGRGNFPPRFSGLQFPNYSSELNVNALELDDSALYLCASSLGRVSYEQYFGPGTRLTVT.

J is TRBJ2-7 and V is TRBV6-1, with TRBD1 matching 7 bases. This CDR3 comprises 15 residues. Germline V gives CDR1 MNHNS, CDR2 SASEGT. V was clipped by 6 bases and J by 0 bases; unmatched bases: 8. This chain's CDR3 is CASRYLGTASYEQYF. The CDR3 region has the DNA TGTGCCAGCAGGTATCTAGGGACAGCCTCCTACGAGCAGTACTTC.

This chain joins TRBV19 and TRBJ1-1, with unresolved D. The CDR3 contains 13 residues. Looked up from germline, CDR1 is LNHDA and CDR2 is SQIVND (reference sequence). V was cut by 2 bases and J by 1 base, with 5 bases left in between. CDR3 sequence: CASSITSNTEAFF. The DNA of the CDR3 is TGTGCCAGTAGTATAACTTCGAACACTGAAGCTTTCTTT.

CDR3 in DNA: TGTGCCAGCAGCAATACCGGGACAGGGTGGACCGGGGAGCTGTTTTTT. Translated, it gives CASSNTGTGWTGELFF. The V and J genes are TRBV14 and TRBJ2-2, with 9 bases identical to TRBD1. Germline loops: CDR1 SGHDN, CDR2 FVKESK. This CDR3 spans 16 amino acids. The V segment lost 5 bases and the J segment 5 bases; nucleotides outside the gene matches: 9.

The rearrangement links TRBV5-4 to TRBJ1-2; 8 bases line up with TRBD1. The CDR3 runs 13 residues. V gave up 6 bases and J gave up 4 bases; unmatched junction bases: 5. CDR1 SGHNT and CDR2 YYREEE come from the germline V gene (reference sequence). The CDR3 region is CASNDRGAYGYTF. For the CDR3, the DNA is TGTGCCAGCAACGACAGGGGAGCCTATGGCTACACCTTC. Together with reference TRBV5-4 and TRBJ1-2, the CDR3 gives the full variable domain: ETGVTQSPTHLIKTRGQQVTLRCSSQSGHNTVSWYQQALGQGPQFIFQYYREEENGRGNFPPRFSGLQFPNYSSELNVNALELDDSALYLCASNDRGAYGYTFGSGTRLTVV.

The chain employs TRBV9 and TRBJ2-1, with D perhaps TRBD2 (6 bases). V gave up 0 bases and J gave up 4 bases, with 8 bases separating them. CDR3 length: 14 amino acids. Looked up from germline, CDR1 is SGDLS and CDR2 is YYNGEE. CDR3 protein: CASSVVGTYNEQFF. Written as DNA, the CDR3 is TGTGCCAGCAGCGTAGTGGGGACTTACAATGAGCAGTTCTTC.

For this clone: One junction end disagrees with the germline gene, perhaps due to a read error. V gene TRBV13 combines with J gene TRBJ2-7, with 7 positions matching TRBD1. CDR1 and CDR2 from the germline V gene are PRHDT and FYEKMQ (reference sequence). CDR3 length equals 12 residues. The chain's CDR3 is CASSSEGAGEHF. In nucleotides, the CDR3 is TGTGCCAGCAGCTCAGAGGGGGCAGGGGAACACTTC.

The J gene is TRBJ2-3, the V gene TRBV9; 9 bases are a match to TRBD2. This CDR3 contains 12 residues. After removal of 2 bases from V and 8 bases from J, the junction contained 0 bases not matched to a gene. Germline V lookup: CDR1 SGDLS, CDR2 YYNGEE. The CDR3 loop is CASSVSGSTQYF. As DNA, the CDR3 is TGTGCCAGCAGCGTTAGCGGGAGTACGCAGTATTTT.

This sequence joins TRBV6-1 and TRBJ2-7, with D perhaps matching TRBD1 (6 bases). Germline CDR1 reads MNHNS; CDR2 reads SASEGT. V shed 6 bases and J shed 0 bases, with 9 bases lying between them. The CDR3 has 13 amino acids. CDR3 bases: TGTGCCAGCAGGGGCAGGGGCTCCTACGAGCAGTACTTC. Translating gives CASRGRGSYEQYF.

The chain has TRBV14 and TRBJ2-1, with a tentative D call TRBD2 (5 bases). V lost 6 bases, J lost 3 bases, and 9 bases lay in between. This CDR3 is built from 13 residues. The V gene's germline CDR1 is SGHDN and CDR2 FVKESK. Written as DNA, the CDR3 is TGTGCCAGCAGTCTCGGACTCTACAATGAGCAGTTCTTC. This gives the protein CASSLGLYNEQFF. Using reference TRBV14 and TRBJ2-1 for the parts outside the CDR3, the full variable domain is EAGVTQFPSHSVIEKGQTVTLRCDPISGHDNLYWYRRVMGKEIKFLLHFVKESKQDESGMPNNRFLAERTGGTYSTLKVQPAELEDSGVYFCASSLGLYNEQFFGPGTRLTVL.

This rearrangement joins TRBV5-4 to TRBJ1-1; 7 nucleotides align to TRBD1. J gave up 2 bases and V 3 bases, and 4 bases lay outside the gene matches. Germline V lookup: CDR1 SGHNT, CDR2 YYREEE (reference sequence). This CDR3 is built from 14 residues. The DNA for the CDR3 is TGTGCCAGCAGCTCCCGGGACAGTAACACTGAAGCTTTCTTT. The encoded protein is CASSSRDSNTEAFF.

V usage is TRBV5-4 and J usage is TRBJ1-2; no definite D call. CDR1 is SGHNT, CDR2 YYREEE, per germline (reference sequence). V lost 7 bases and J 0 bases, leaving 16 bases between the germline ends. The CDR3 contains 15 residues. CDR3 in DNA: TGTGCCAGCTGGAGGGAAGGAACCGCTAACTATGGCTACACCTTC. Translated, it gives CASWREGTANYGYTF.

The rearrangement joins TRBV6-6 to TRBJ1-2, with 8 bases fitting TRBD1. Germline CDR1 and CDR2: MNHNY and SVGAGI (reference sequence). CDR3 length: 13 residues. After removal of 4 bases from V and 6 bases from J, the junction contained 4 bases not matched to a gene. The CDR3: CASSSTRGHGYTF. The CDR3 nucleotides read TGTGCCAGCAGTTCAACCAGGGGGCATGGCTACACCTTC.

The chain joins TRBV7-3 to TRBJ1-2, with D unresolved. Per the germline V gene, CDR1 is SGHTA and CDR2 is FQGTGA. The germline V and J ends were trimmed by 0 bases and 3 bases, with 11 bases remaining between them. The CDR3 loop spans 15 amino acids. The CDR3 loop is CASSLTGDNYYGYTF. CDR3 in DNA: TGTGCCAGCAGCTTAACCGGCGACAACTACTATGGCTACACCTTC. The full variable domain, rest sourced from reference TRBV7-3 and TRBJ1-2, is GAGVSQTPSNKVTEKGKYVELRCDPISGHTALYWYRQSLGQGPEFLIYFQGTGAADDSGLPNDRFFAVRPEGSVSTLKIQRTERGDSAVYLCASSLTGDNYYGYTFGSGTRLTVV.

The V call is TRBV6-5, the J call TRBJ1-2; D is possibly TRBD1 (5 bases). V was trimmed by 1 base and J by 8 bases, leaving 17 bases between them. The CDR3 extends over 15 amino acids. Per the germline V gene, CDR1 is MNHEY and CDR2 is SVGAGI. The CDR3 protein is CASSYFRGSLHGYTF. For the CDR3, the DNA is TGTGCCAGCAGTTACTTTCGGGGGAGTTTACACGGCTACACCTTC.

This chain uses TRBV7-8 with TRBJ2-7, with 7 nucleotides matching TRBD1. The germline V gene encodes CDR1 SGHVS and CDR2 FQNEAQ. The V gene end was trimmed by 1 base and the J gene end by 2 bases; junction bases not matched to a gene: 8. The CDR3 is 16 residues long. CDR3 coding DNA: TGTGCCAGCAGCTTAGGGTTAGGGACAGCGACCTACGAGCAGTACTTC. Residues: CASSLGLGTATYEQYF.

The J gene is TRBJ2-1, the V gene TRBV4-1; D perhaps matches TRBD1 (5 bases). The CDR3 is 14 residues long. V lost 3 bases and J 5 bases, leaving 11 bases between the germline ends. Germline values: CDR1 MGHRA, CDR2 YSYEKL. Written as DNA, the CDR3 is TGCGCCAGCAGCCACGGACAAGGTAACAATGAGCAGTTCTTC. This sequence encodes CASSHGQGNNEQFF.

In its sample, this clone was seen once. This chain uses TRBV15 with TRBJ1-5, with a possible D match to TRBD1 (6 bases). Germline values: CDR1 LNHNV, CDR2 YYDKDF (reference sequence). With 3 bases removed from V and 1 base from J, the gap between germline ends came to 13 bases. CDR3 length: 16 amino acids. CDR3 amino acids: CATSRYRDVSNQPQHF. CDR3 coding DNA: TGTGCCACCAGCAGGTACAGGGACGTCAGCAATCAGCCCCAGCATTTT.

The gene calls are TRBV6-5 and TRBJ2-2, with a weak D call TRBD1 (8 bases). Germline lookup yields CDR1 MNHEY and CDR2 SVGAGI. The CDR3 sequence is 14 residues long. V was clipped by 5 bases and J by 5 bases, with 12 bases between them. The CDR3 region is CASSGQGGTGELFF. CDR3 bases: TGTGCCAGCAGTGGACAGGGAGGGACCGGGGAGCTGTTTTTT.

The chain recombines TRBV14 with TRBJ1-2; 9 nucleotides match TRBD1. The V and J ends lost 4 bases and 3 bases, in that order; junction bases with no gene match: 9. This CDR3 has 16 residues. Germline V lookup: CDR1 SGHDN, CDR2 FVKESK. CDR3 in DNA: TGTGCCAGCAGCCGATTTTTAACAGGGGGCGACTATGGCTACACCTTC. This codes for CASSRFLTGGDYGYTF.

V and J are TRBV7-2 and TRBJ1-1, with a tentative D call TRBD1 (5 bases). The CDR3 runs to 16 residues. The V and J ends lost 0 bases and 3 bases respectively, with 14 bases between them. CDR1 is SGHTA, CDR2 FQGNSA, per germline. The CDR3 nucleotides are TGTGCCAGCAGCTTAGCGAAGACAGTACGGGACACTGAAGCTTTCTTT. Translated, it gives CASSLAKTVRDTEAFF.